A single sample is the source of the 6 T cell receptor beta chains below, sequenced in a study of naive CD8 T cells in extremely preterm neonates. Some clones are missing from TCRdb's copy, which holds only in-frame ones; the method was immunoSEQ multiplex PCR. The sample has 20,000 to 30,000 clones; approximately 90% are singletons. Findings and caveats of the study: Relative to older groups, preterm infants had shorter, less trimmed CDR3s with fewer N additions.

No cognate antigen is known for these TCRs. Extremely preterm deliveries at about 23-28 weeks of gestation provided the preterm samples. Sequencing was performed on naive CD8+ T cells from cord blood. Source of these receptors: a boy who was born preterm.

This chain connects TRBV5-6 to TRBJ1-2; D may be TRBD1 (5 bases). Trimming took off 1 base at V and 7 bases at J, with 5 bases between the two ends. This CDR3 is built from 11 residues. Germline values: CDR1 SGHDT, CDR2 YYEEEE. CDR3 in DNA: TGTGCCAGCAGCTTGACAGGTGGCTACACCTTC. Protein: CASSLTGGYTF.

This clone has a single count. The rearrangement uses TRBV27 and TRBJ2-7; TRBD2 aligns across 7 bases. J was trimmed by 3 bases and V by 3 bases; bases with no gene match: 2. The V gene's germline CDR1 is MNHEY and CDR2 SMNVEV (reference sequence). This CDR3 spans 13 amino acids. Here the CDR3 reads CASSFGGGYEQYF. The DNA for the CDR3 is TGTGCCAGCAGTTTTGGGGGGGGCTACGAGCAGTACTTC.

This clone was recorded only once. This chain uses TRBV19 with TRBJ2-5, with TRBD2 matching over 8 bases. This CDR3 has 12 amino acids. CDR1 and CDR2 from the germline V gene are LNHDA and SQIVND (reference sequence). With 4 bases clipped from V and 5 bases from J, the junction kept 0 bases outside the gene matches. The CDR3 protein is CASSRTSETQYF. The CDR3 DNA reads as TGTGCCAGTAGTAGGACTAGCGAGACCCAGTACTTC.

The chain links TRBV29-1 to TRBJ1-2; 7 nucleotides align to TRBD1. V dropped 3 bases and J dropped 8; count of bases not matched to a gene: 6. The CDR3 has 12 residues. Germline CDR1 is SQVTM and CDR2 is ANQGSEA. CDR3 DNA: TGCAGCGTTGAGGAGGGGGCGCGAGGCTACACCTTC. It encodes CSVEEGARGYTF.

This clone came up once. The V call is TRBV10-3, the J call TRBJ1-1; 9 bases are a match to TRBD1. This CDR3 region has 14 residues. With 0 bases clipped from V and 4 bases from J, the junction kept 0 bases outside the gene matches. Per the germline V gene, CDR1 is ENHRY and CDR2 is SYGVKD. The CDR3 is CAISESTGGTEAFF. DNA of the CDR3: TGTGCCATCAGTGAGTCGACAGGGGGCACTGAAGCTTTCTTT.

This chain connects TRBV2 to TRBJ2-5; TRBD2 aligns across 8 bases. CDR3 length: 15 residues. The V segment lost 6 bases and the J segment 4 bases; nucleotides outside the gene matches: 10. The germline V gene has CDR1 SNHLY and CDR2 FYNNEI. CDR3 residues: CASSDQRGRPETQYF. CDR3 nucleotides: TGTGCCAGCAGCGATCAGCGGGGGCGACCAGAGACCCAGTACTTC.